The 20 T cell receptor beta chains in this list originate from one sample, sequenced in a study of T-cell memory formation after mild COVID-19. One entry per CDR3 protein, called by TCRdb with MiXCR from the 5' RACE reads. The profile shows approximately 300,000 distinct CDR3 sequences, around a sixth of them singletons. Material for sequencing was PBMCs or a T cell subset sorted from them (not recorded which). All receptors come from a man aged 18 to 30 who had mild COVID-19 (a few samples of this study predate the infection). Cell type and time point are not known.

In its sample, this clonotype was seen a few times. This chain links TRBV20-1 with TRBJ2-5, with 8 bases identical to TRBD2. Germline assignment: CDR1 DFQATT and CDR2 SNEGSKA (reference sequence). The V and J ends lost 3 bases and 5 bases, in that order; junction bases with no gene match: 8. There are 14 residues in the CDR3. CDR3 in DNA: TGCAGTGCTAGTCGGGGGGGCCCGGGGGAGACCCAGTACTTC. It encodes CSASRGGPGETQYF.

The V and J genes are TRBV20-1 and TRBJ1-1; D ambiguous. Trimming shortened V by 6 bases and J by 0 bases, and 17 bases separated the two germline ends. The length of the CDR3 is 15 residues. Per germline, CDR1 DFQATT and CDR2 SNEGSKA (reference sequence). CDR3 residues: CSAAELRGVNTEAFF. In DNA form, the CDR3 reads TGCAGTGCCGCCGAGTTACGCGGTGTGAACACTGAAGCTTTCTTT.

The rearrangement links TRBV20-1 to TRBJ2-5; D may be TRBD1 or TRBD2 (5 bases each). V dropped 6 bases and J dropped 2 bases, with 10 bases sitting between them. The CDR3 covers 12 residues. The germline CDR1 and CDR2 sequences are DFQATT and SNEGSKA (reference sequence). The CDR3, as DNA: TGCAGTGCCGGGGACGGACAAGAGACCCAGTACTTC. It translates to CSAGDGQETQYF.

V is TRBV21-1 and J is TRBJ2-7; the listed D gene, TRBD1, was not tested against the DNA. TRBV21-1 is a listed pseudogene. The CDR3 loop spans 13 amino acids. The CDR3 is CASRRTGGFEQYF. DNA of the CDR3: TGTGCCAGCAGGAGGACAGGGGGATTCGAGCAGTACTTC.

The CDR3 loop is CASSVLPSSGGEDEQFF. The DNA of the CDR3 is TGCGCCAGCAGCGTACTCCCTTCTAGCGGGGGGGAGGATGAGCAGTTCTTC. V usage is TRBV5-1 and J usage is TRBJ2-1; TRBD2 agrees at 12 bases. The CDR3 contains 17 residues. V dropped 4 bases and J dropped 8; count of bases not matched to a gene: 13. Germline V gene lookup returns CDR1 SGHRS and CDR2 YFSETQ.

Only a few counts were recorded for this clonotype. V and J are TRBV7-2 and TRBJ2-1; tentative D call: TRBD2 (7 bases). Germline lookup yields CDR1 SGHTA and CDR2 FQGNSA. CDR3 size: 12 residues. Trimming removed 5 bases at V and 15 bases at J, with 17 bases between. CDR3 sequence (DNA): TGTGCCAGCAGCCCCCGAAGGGGGGGAGGGTTCTTC. Protein product: CASSPRRGGGFF.

The chain employs TRBV7-2 and TRBJ1-6; 7 nucleotides agree with TRBD1. CDR1 is SGHTA and CDR2 is FQGNSA in the germline V gene. The CDR3 covers 18 residues. J lost 8 bases, V lost 4 bases, and 17 bases had no gene match. The CDR3 reads CASSSPRTGSFGDSPLHF. The CDR3 DNA reads TGTGCCAGCAGCTCACCCCGGACAGGCTCATTTGGCGATTCACCCCTCCACTTT.

The chain carries TRBV14 and TRBJ1-6; 7 bases map to TRBD1. The CDR3 length is 13 residues. The V segment lost 2 bases and the J segment 14 bases; nucleotides outside the gene matches: 6. CDR1 and CDR2 (germline): SGHDN, FVKESK. Here the CDR3 DNA reads TGTGCCAGCAGCCAACAGACAGGGAGTTCCCTCCACTTT. As protein: CASSQQTGSSLHF.

This clonotype has only a few counts. The CDR3, as DNA: TGTGCCTGGGGTCTCTACTACGAGCAGTACTTC. This encodes CAWGLYYEQYF. J is TRBJ2-7 and V is TRBV30, with no clear D. The CDR3 spans 11 residues. The germline CDR1 and CDR2 sequences are GTSNPN and SVGIG (reference sequence). V lost 5 bases and J 3 bases, leaving 8 bases between the germline ends.

The gene calls are TRBV7-2 and TRBJ2-4, with no clear D. In germline, CDR1 is SGHTA, CDR2 FQGNSA. CDR3 length equals 17 residues. V was cut by 1 base and J by 0 bases, with 13 bases left in between. CDR3 protein: CASSLVWGRTAKNIQYF. DNA for the CDR3: TGTGCCAGCAGCTTAGTCTGGGGTCGGACAGCCAAAAACATTCAGTACTTC.

A few counts support this clonotype. This chain joins TRBV5-1 and TRBJ2-1; D is unclear. This CDR3 has 14 residues. Germline lookup yields CDR1 SGHRS and CDR2 YFSETQ. With 0 bases removed from V and 3 bases from J, the gap between germline ends came to 7 bases. CDR3 sequence: CASSLDTFYNEQFF. Written as DNA, the CDR3 is TGCGCCAGCAGCTTGGACACATTCTACAATGAGCAGTTCTTC.

J is TRBJ2-5 and V is TRBV5-1, with 8 bases identical to TRBD1. V was clipped by 2 bases and J by 5 bases; unmatched bases: 5. The CDR3 spans 14 residues. The germline gives CDR1 SGHRS, CDR2 YFSETQ. The CDR3 loop reads CASSLRDRRETQYF. The CDR3 DNA reads as TGCGCCAGCAGCTTACGGGACAGGCGCGAGACCCAGTACTTC.

The chain carries TRBV18 and TRBJ1-4; D ambiguous. The CDR3 has 11 amino acids. The germline gives CDR1 KGHSH, CDR2 LQKENI. Trimming pared 6 bases from V and 8 bases from J, leaving 7 bases between. The CDR3 DNA is TGTGCCAGCTCCCCAGCCGAAAAACTGTTTTTT. Translation gives CASSPAEKLFF.

This clonotype was counted at least ten times. The rearrangement links TRBV28 to TRBJ2-2, with D unclear. This CDR3 is built from 13 residues. V shed 2 bases and J shed 6 bases, with 7 bases lying between them. In germline, CDR1 is MDHEN, CDR2 SYDVKM. CDR3 nucleotides: TGTGCCAGCAGTTTAATAATGGCCGGGGAGCTGTTTTTT. The encoded protein is CASSLIMAGELFF.

V is TRBV5-6 and J is TRBJ1-2; D remains unclear. The CDR3 has 13 residues. Germline assignment: CDR1 SGHDT and CDR2 YYEEEE. V gave up 4 bases and J gave up 7 bases, with 14 bases separating them. Written as DNA, the CDR3 is TGTGCCAGCAGCCTCGATCGGTATCGTGGCTACACCTTC. Protein: CASSLDRYRGYTF.

In this sample, this clonotype turned up a few times. V gene TRBV11-2 combines with J gene TRBJ1-1; tentative D call: TRBD1 (6 bases). V lost 7 bases, J lost 11 bases, and 17 bases lay in between. The CDR3 loop spans 12 amino acids. CDR1 and CDR2 from the germline V gene are SGHAT and FQNNGV. The CDR3 sequence is CASTSGAGSAFF. The CDR3 DNA follows: TGTGCCAGCACCTCGGGGGCGGGGTCGGCTTTCTTT.

The chain couples TRBV5-1 to TRBJ2-1; possibly TRBD1 or TRBD2 for D (5 bases each). The CDR3 has 14 amino acids. Germline-derived CDR1 and CDR2 are SGHRS and YFSETQ. V was shortened by 0 bases and J by 5 bases, with 9 bases between the two germline ends. CDR3 protein: CASSLAGTDNEQFF. DNA for the CDR3: TGCGCCAGCAGCTTGGCCGGGACGGACAATGAGCAGTTCTTC.

The rearrangement links TRBV10-2 to TRBJ2-5, with 9 bases that match TRBD1. Germline V CDR1 and CDR2: WSHSY, SAAADI. CDR3 length: 15 amino acids. Losses at the gene ends were 3 bases for V and 4 bases for J; bases not matched to a gene: 6. This chain's CDR3 is CASSDGGTGIETQYF. DNA of the CDR3: TGCGCCAGCAGTGATGGTGGGACAGGGATAGAGACCCAGTACTTC.

This clonotype was detected many times. This rearrangement joins TRBV7-2 to TRBJ1-2, with D maybe TRBD1 (6 bases). Trimming removed 1 base at V and 4 bases at J, with 7 bases between. CDR1 and CDR2 from the germline V gene are SGHTA and FQGNSA. CDR3 length equals 13 residues. CDR3 sequence: CASSLDRAYGYTF. As DNA, the CDR3 is TGTGCCAGCAGCTTAGACAGGGCCTATGGCTACACCTTC.

This clonotype was recorded a few times. The rearrangement uses TRBV6-6 and TRBJ2-5, with D perhaps TRBD1 (6 bases). The CDR3 loop spans 15 amino acids. V lost 3 bases and J lost 3, with 14 bases in between. Germline CDR1 reads MNHNY; CDR2 reads SVGAGI (reference sequence). The CDR3 loop reads CASSYQGNGEETQYF. CDR3 DNA: TGTGCCAGCAGTTATCAGGGGAATGGTGAAGAGACCCAGTACTTC.